A single sample gave rise to the 19 T cell receptor beta chains below, sequenced in a study of OX40 agonist ivuxolimab in advanced cancers. Clones were read by immunoSEQ multiplex PCR, and TCRdb kept only the in-frame ones, dropping some. The data contain under 55,000 clones, 80% to 90% of them singletons. The sample was CD4+ or CD8+ T cells sorted from blood, taken in a trial of the OX40 agonist ivuxolimab. The receptors derive from an adult with an advanced solid tumor such as melanoma, head and neck, liver or kidney cancer.

The rearrangement links TRBV6-4 to TRBJ2-2; D uncertain. Deletions cut 5 bases from V and 5 bases from J, with 12 bases between. This CDR3 spans 14 amino acids. Germline CDR1 is MRHNA and CDR2 is SNTAGT. CDR3 bases: TGTGCCAGCAGTCTACTGGTAGGGACCGGGGAGCTGTTTTTT. Translating it yields CASSLLVGTGELFF.

The chain recombines TRBV7-8 with TRBJ1-5; no firm D call. The ends were cut back, 6 bases at V and 6 bases at J, with 12 bases in the middle. The CDR3 has 13 amino acids. Germline assignment: CDR1 SGHVS and CDR2 FQNEAQ. The chain's CDR3 is CASSRSLSQPQHF. The CDR3 DNA follows: TGTGCCAGCAGTCGAAGCCTAAGTCAGCCCCAGCATTTT.

The chain uses TRBV5-1 and TRBJ2-1, with TRBD2 as a possible D gene (5 bases). The CDR3 has 13 residues. Between the trimmed V and J ends, which lost 2 bases and 6 bases, there was a span of 9 bases. From germline, CDR1 is SGHRS and CDR2 YFSETQ. Written as DNA, the CDR3 is TGCGCCAGCAGCTTCCCTAGCCGCAATGAGCAGTTCTTC. This codes for CASSFPSRNEQFF.

This clone was seen a handful of times. The rearrangement uses TRBV10-1 and TRBJ1-2; D unclear. This CDR3 contains 15 residues. Germline CDR1 and CDR2: WNHNN and SYGVQD (reference sequence). Deletions cut 2 bases from V and 6 bases from J, with 16 bases between. CDR3 bases: TGCGCCAGCAGTGAGAGCCGTCGAGGCGGCGATGGCTACACCTTC. Encoded protein: CASSESRRGGDGYTF.

The chain recombines TRBV6-6 with TRBJ1-1; D gene ambiguous. CDR1 is MNHNY, CDR2 SVGAGI, per germline (reference sequence). The CDR3 totals 14 residues. V lost 8 bases to trimming and J lost 11 bases, with 24 bases between them. The CDR3 DNA sequence: TGTGCCAGCTATGAAGTCCGAACCCTCGACGCGGCTTTCTTT. It specifies CASYEVRTLDAAFF.

This chain links TRBV9 with TRBJ2-7; tentative D call: TRBD1 (5 bases). This CDR3 contains 14 residues. Germline values: CDR1 SGDLS, CDR2 YYNGEE. With 0 bases removed from V and 2 bases from J, the gap between germline ends came to 9 bases. CDR3 loop: CASSVGQGTYEQYF. The CDR3 DNA is TGTGCCAGCAGCGTAGGTCAGGGAACCTACGAGCAGTACTTC.

The chain recombines TRBV7-8 with TRBJ1-1; weak D call: TRBD1 (5 bases). This CDR3 has 15 residues. The V gene lost 5 bases and the J gene lost 6 bases, with 19 bases spanning the gap. Germline CDR1 and CDR2: SGHVS and FQNEAQ. The CDR3 nucleotides are TGTGCCAGCAGCCAGACCGGGACCGAGGTCCCTGAAGCTTTCTTT. Translating gives CASSQTGTEVPEAFF.

A note on this clone: A junction boundary mismatches the germline segment, possibly from a read error. The rearrangement links TRBV28 to TRBJ2-3; no firm D call. The CDR3 consists of 9 residues. CDR1 and CDR2 (germline): MDHEN, SYDVKM. As DNA, the CDR3 is TGTGCCAGCGGTTTTACGCAGTATTTT. Translation: CASGFTQYF.

This chain links TRBV6-5 with TRBJ1-2, with TRBD1 matching 7 bases. The CDR3 spans 13 residues. Per the germline V gene, CDR1 is MNHEY and CDR2 is SVGAGI. Germline trimming cut 2 bases from V and 6 bases from J; bases unmatched to any gene: 3. In DNA, the CDR3 is TGTGCCAGCAGTTACCCCGACAGGGATGGCTACACCTTC. This gives the protein CASSYPDRDGYTF.

This clone was recorded a few times. The V and J genes are TRBV6-1 and TRBJ1-5; D uncertain. The CDR3 spans 11 residues. Germline values: CDR1 MNHNS, CDR2 SASEGT. V was shortened by 3 bases and J by 7 bases, with 4 bases between the two germline ends. For the CDR3, the DNA is TGTGCCAGCAGTGACCTGCAGCCCCAGCATTTT. This sequence encodes CASSDLQPQHF.

The V gene is TRBV28, the J gene TRBJ1-6, with D uncertain. Germline loops: CDR1 MDHEN, CDR2 SYDVKM. Trimming stripped 8 bases from V and 4 bases from J, with 18 bases between. The CDR3 sequence is 16 residues long. The CDR3 sequence: CASHYRGLGYNSPLHF. The CDR3 bases are TGTGCCAGCCACTACAGAGGACTCGGGTATAATTCACCCCTCCACTTT.

The chain recombines TRBV19 with TRBJ2-4; D might be TRBD1 (5 bases). V lost 8 bases and J lost 2, with 13 bases in between. CDR1 and CDR2 from the germline V gene are LNHDA and SQIVND (reference sequence). The CDR3 extends over 14 amino acids. Here the CDR3 DNA reads TGTGCCAGTGTCCCAGGGTTCACCAAAAACATTCAGTACTTC. It codes for CASVPGFTKNIQYF. Based on the CDR3 plus reference TRBV19 and TRBJ2-4, the full variable domain is DGGITQSPKYLFRKEGQNVTLSCEQNLNHDAMYWYRQDPGQGLRLIYYSQIVNDFQKGDIAEGYSVSREKKESFPLTVTSAQKNPTAFYLCASVPGFTKNIQYFGAGTRLSVL.

The chain carries TRBV7-9 and TRBJ2-3; D possibly corresponds to TRBD1 (6 bases). Germline V gene lookup returns CDR1 SEHNR and CDR2 FQNEAQ (reference sequence). Trimming shortened V by 0 bases and J by 2 bases, and 15 bases separated the two germline ends. The CDR3 loop spans 17 amino acids. In DNA, the CDR3 is TGTGCCAGCAGCTTAGCTATGGGGGCCTGGTCCACAGATACGCAGTATTTT. Its translation is CASSLAMGAWSTDTQYF.

The V gene is TRBV25-1, the J gene TRBJ2-3, with D perhaps matching TRBD2 (6 bases). The CDR3 has 15 residues. Trimming removed 8 bases from V and 0 bases from J, with 15 bases in between. CDR1 MGHDK and CDR2 SYGVNS come from the germline V gene. The CDR3 here is CASGSAGTSTDTQYF. As DNA, the CDR3 is TGTGCCAGCGGGAGTGCCGGGACTAGCACAGATACGCAGTATTTT.

This clone occurred once. The J gene is TRBJ2-7, the V gene TRBV5-6; D might be TRBD2 (7 bases). Trimming pared 2 bases from V and 1 base from J, leaving 13 bases between. Germline V gene lookup returns CDR1 SGHDT and CDR2 YYEEEE. CDR3 length equals 15 residues. The DNA for the CDR3 is TGTGCCAGCAGCTTAGGCGGGGGCCCGTCCTACGAGCAGTACTTC. It encodes CASSLGGGPSYEQYF. The complete variable domain, with remaining parts taken from reference TRBV5-6 and TRBJ2-7, reads DAGVTQSPTHLIKTRGQQVTLRCSPKSGHDTVSWYQQALGQGPQFIFQYYEEEERQRGNFPDRFSGHQFPNYSSELNVNALLLGDSALYLCASSLGGGPSYEQYFGPGTRLTVT.

The V gene is TRBV10-3, the J gene TRBJ1-2, with D perhaps TRBD1 (5 bases). Germline assignment: CDR1 ENHRY and CDR2 SYGVKD. The V gene lost 0 bases and the J gene lost 0 bases, with 11 bases spanning the gap. The CDR3 has 16 amino acids. The CDR3 sequence is CAISESRRGPNYGYTF. In DNA, the CDR3 is TGTGCCATCAGTGAGTCAAGAAGGGGCCCTAACTATGGCTACACCTTC.

V usage is TRBV7-2 and J usage is TRBJ1-6; D gene uncertain. The V end was cut by 2 bases, the J end by 6 bases, with 8 bases between. CDR3 size: 14 residues. The V gene's germline CDR1 is SGHTA and CDR2 FQGNSA. The CDR3 sequence: CASSLLRVNSPLHF. The CDR3 region has the DNA TGTGCCAGCAGCTTACTCCGGGTTAATTCACCCCTCCACTTT. Full variable domain (rest looked up from reference TRBV7-2 and TRBJ1-6): GAGVSQSPSNKVTEKGKDVELRCDPISGHTALYWYRQSLGQGLEFLIYFQGNSAPDKSGLPSDRFSAERTGGSVSTLTIQRTQQEDSAVYLCASSLLRVNSPLHFGNGTRLTVT.

This chain connects TRBV5-1 to TRBJ2-3, with D possibly TRBD2 on 7 matching bases. Trimming removed 4 bases at V and 2 bases at J, with 17 bases between. The CDR3 loop spans 16 amino acids. The germline gives CDR1 SGHRS, CDR2 YFSETQ. CDR3 amino acids: CASSQTAGADTDTQYF. Here the CDR3 DNA reads TGCGCCAGCAGCCAGACCGCGGGGGCCGACACAGATACGCAGTATTTT.

This clone was counted once. The chain carries TRBV9 and TRBJ1-6, with D possibly TRBD1 on 5 matching bases. Germline V lookup: CDR1 SGDLS, CDR2 YYNGEE. This CDR3 is 13 amino acids long. V was trimmed by 1 base and J by 7 bases, leaving 6 bases between them. The CDR3 bases are TGTGCCAGCAGCGTACAGGGCAATTCACCCCTCCACTTT. Protein: CASSVQGNSPLHF. Together with reference TRBV9 and TRBJ1-6, the CDR3 gives the full variable domain: DSGVTQTPKHLITATGQRVTLRCSPRSGDLSVYWYQQSLDQGLQFLIQYYNGEERAKGNILERFSAQQFPDLHSELNLSSLELGDSALYFCASSVQGNSPLHFGNGTRLTVT.